Presented here are 3 T cell receptor beta chains from one specimen sequenced in a study of T cell responses to AZD1222 COVID-19 vaccine. Using immunoSEQ multiplex PCR, the repertoire was profiled, and TCRdb retains in-frame clones only, with some absent. Of roughly 110,000 clones in the sample, around 87% were seen once. This specimen was peripheral blood, taken on day 0 of AZD1222 vaccination. All receptors come from an adult in good health.

The CDR3 sequence: CASSPPEGLRETQYF. The CDR3 DNA sequence: TGTGCCAGCTCACCACCCGAAGGCCTGCGGGAGACCCAGTACTTC. The chain is built from TRBV18 and TRBJ2-5; D unclear. The CDR3 is 15 residues long. Germline lookup yields CDR1 KGHSH and CDR2 LQKENI. With 0 bases removed from V and 5 bases from J, the gap between germline ends came to 13 bases.

The chain combines TRBV5-1 with TRBJ1-3, with D perhaps matching TRBD1 (5 bases). The V end was cut by 1 base, the J end by 0 bases, with 8 bases between. The CDR3 totals 15 residues. Germline CDR1 is SGHRS and CDR2 is YFSETQ. The CDR3 sequence is CASSLTQVSGNTIYF. The DNA of the CDR3 is TGCGCCAGCAGCTTGACACAGGTCTCTGGAAACACCATATATTTT.

This chain joins TRBV28 and TRBJ2-3, with 9 nucleotides matching TRBD1. In germline, CDR1 is MDHEN, CDR2 SYDVKM. The CDR3 sequence is 15 residues long. V was clipped by 7 bases and J by 6 bases; unmatched bases: 11. CDR3 in DNA: TGTGCCAGCACCTCTCCGGGACAGGGATGGGATACGCAGTATTTT. The encoded protein is CASTSPGQGWDTQYF.